These 15 T cell receptor beta chains were sequenced from one sample in a study of CD8 T cells in ankylosing spondylitis. In TCRdb, the 5' RACE reads were re-called with MiXCR into one record per CDR3 protein. The data contain under 85,000 distinct CDR3 sequences, about 5.7% of them singletons. The sample consisted of blood, either unsorted or a sorted T cell fraction (not recorded which). These receptor sequences come from a male donor with ankylosing spondylitis or in good health (not recorded which).

This clonotype was observed many times. This sequence joins TRBV20-1 and TRBJ1-2; a possible D gene is TRBD1 (6 bases). The V gene lost 4 bases and the J gene lost 8 bases, with 11 bases spanning the gap. Germline lookup yields CDR1 DFQATT and CDR2 SNEGSKA (reference sequence). The CDR3 length is 11 residues. CDR3 loop: CSANLQGGYTF. As DNA, the CDR3 is TGCAGTGCTAATCTACAGGGAGGCTACACCTTC.

This clonotype has ten or more counts. This rearrangement joins TRBV2 to TRBJ1-2; D not certain. V was cut by 2 bases and J by 3 bases, with 7 bases left in between. CDR1 is SNHLY and CDR2 is FYNNEI in the germline V gene. The CDR3 loop spans 13 amino acids. In DNA, the CDR3 is TGTGCCAGCAGTGAAAAGATTCACTATGGCTACACCTTC. This encodes CASSEKIHYGYTF. The entire variable domain, with the rest obtained from reference TRBV2 and TRBJ1-2, is as follows: EPEVTQTPSHQVTQMGQEVILRCVPISNHLYFYWYRQILGQKVEFLVSFYNNEISEKSEIFDDQFSVERPDGSNFTLKIRSTKLEDSAMYFCASSEKIHYGYTFGSGTRLTVV.

The V and J genes are TRBV29-1 and TRBJ1-1; 7 bases are shared with TRBD1. Losses at the gene ends were 7 bases for V and 0 bases for J; bases not matched to a gene: 2. This CDR3 comprises 12 residues. Germline loops: CDR1 SQVTM, CDR2 ANQGSEA. This chain's CDR3 is CSAGGMNTEAFF. The CDR3 nucleotides read TGCAGCGCAGGGGGAATGAACACTGAAGCTTTCTTT. The full variable domain, its missing parts supplied by reference TRBV29-1 and TRBJ1-1, is SAVISQKPSRDICQRGTSLTIQCQVDSQVTMMFWYRQQPGQSLTLIATANQGSEATYESGFVIDKFPISRPNLTFSTLTVSNMSPEDSSIYLCSAGGMNTEAFFGQGTRLTVV.

In its sample, this clonotype ranks as medium-sized. This rearrangement joins TRBV7-2 to TRBJ1-1, with D perhaps matching TRBD1 (5 bases). The CDR3 loop spans 16 amino acids. With 1 base removed from V and 4 bases from J, the gap between germline ends came to 16 bases. The germline gives CDR1 SGHTA, CDR2 FQGNSA. The CDR3 here is CASSLGAGLAVTEAFF. The CDR3 DNA reads as TGTGCCAGCAGCTTAGGGGCAGGGCTAGCAGTCACTGAAGCTTTCTTT.

Many counts were recorded for this clonotype. The V call is TRBV5-1, the J call TRBJ2-1, with D maybe TRBD1 (6 bases). Germline V gene lookup returns CDR1 SGHRS and CDR2 YFSETQ. This CDR3 comprises 13 residues. V lost 5 bases, J lost 7 bases, and 13 bases lay in between. The CDR3 DNA is TGCGCCAGCAGACCAGGGGTGGCGAATGAGCAGTTCTTC. Translation: CASRPGVANEQFF.

This clonotype occurred many times. The V gene is TRBV29-1, the J gene TRBJ2-5, with D maybe TRBD2 (6 bases). Germline CDR1 SQVTM, CDR2 ANQGSEA. Trimming removed 0 bases from V and 2 bases from J, with 13 bases in between. The CDR3 runs 15 residues. This chain's CDR3 is CSVEDQGGRQETQYF. CDR3 DNA: TGCAGCGTTGAAGACCAGGGAGGCCGGCAAGAGACCCAGTACTTC.

This clonotype was found many times. This chain connects TRBV20-1 to TRBJ2-3; unclear D gene. This CDR3 comprises 14 residues. Trimming pared 6 bases from V and 4 bases from J, leaving 17 bases between. Germline CDR1 DFQATT, CDR2 SNEGSKA (reference sequence). CDR3 DNA: TGCAGTGCGCACCGGTCTTCGACGGCAGATACGCAGTATTTT. Encoded protein: CSAHRSSTADTQYF.

This clonotype was picked up many times. The chain has TRBV12-3 or TRBV12-4 and TRBJ2-5, with TRBD1 identical over 10 bases. Trimming cost V 7 bases and J 7 bases; bases outside gene matches: 9. The CDR3 has 14 residues. In nucleotides, the CDR3 is TGTGCCAGCACCTCGGGACAGGGGCTGGGGACCCAGTACTTC. Residues: CASTSGQGLGTQYF.

This clonotype was observed many times. CDR3: CATSDLGAATYNEQFF. The CDR3 DNA sequence: TGTGCCACCAGTGATTTGGGAGCGGCGACCTACAATGAGCAGTTCTTC. The chain joins TRBV24-1 to TRBJ2-1, with TRBD2 as a possible D gene (5 bases). Germline CDR1 and CDR2: KGHDR and SFDVKD. Trimming stripped 0 bases from V and 2 bases from J, with 10 bases between. This CDR3 is 16 amino acids long.

This clonotype was picked up many times. The chain uses TRBV29-1 and TRBJ2-7; D is unclear. CDR1 is SQVTM and CDR2 is ANQGSEA in the germline V gene. This CDR3 is built from 11 residues. V dropped 3 bases and J dropped 3 bases, with 6 bases sitting between them. The CDR3 sequence: CSVEEGYEQYF. The CDR3 bases are TGCAGCGTTGAGGAAGGCTACGAGCAGTACTTC.

Many counts were recorded for this clonotype. The chain joins TRBV4-3 to TRBJ1-2, with TRBD1 matching 8 bases. V dropped 0 bases and J dropped 8; count of bases not matched to a gene: 8. The CDR3 is made up of 15 amino acids. Per germline, CDR1 LGHNA and CDR2 YSLEER. The CDR3 protein is CASSQDRRTGLGYTF. In DNA form, the CDR3 reads TGCGCCAGCAGCCAAGATAGGCGGACAGGGTTAGGCTACACCTTC.

This clonotype was observed at least ten times. The chain is built from TRBV10-3 and TRBJ2-6, with TRBD2 as a possible D gene (5 bases). The V gene lost 7 bases and the J gene lost 2 bases, with 12 bases spanning the gap. This CDR3 region has 15 residues. Per the germline V gene, CDR1 is ENHRY and CDR2 is SYGVKD. The chain's CDR3 is CAITAGGTGANVLTF. The CDR3 coding sequence is TGTGCCATCACCGCCGGAGGTACTGGGGCCAACGTCCTGACTTTC.

This clonotype showed up many times. The chain carries TRBV5-1 and TRBJ2-1; 7 bases are shared with TRBD2. The CDR3 contains 14 residues. With V trimmed by 3 bases and J by 7 bases, 7 bases remained unmatched. CDR1 and CDR2 (germline): SGHRS, YFSETQ. CDR3 bases: TGCGCCAGCAGCTATGGGGGGGGGAGGAATGAGCAGTTCTTC. Residues: CASSYGGGRNEQFF. The full variable domain, rest sourced from reference TRBV5-1 and TRBJ2-1, is KAGVTQTPRYLIKTRGQQVTLSCSPISGHRSVSWYQQTPGQGLQFLFEYFSETQRNKGNFPGRFSGRQFSNSRSEMNVSTLELGDSALYLCASSYGGGRNEQFFGPGTRLTVL.

Many counts were recorded for this clonotype. The chain uses TRBV10-3 and TRBJ2-2; D remains unclear. Trimming removed 3 bases from V and 6 bases from J, with 14 bases in between. The CDR3 consists of 15 residues. Germline values: CDR1 ENHRY, CDR2 SYGVKD. Here the CDR3 reads CAISDPLSTSGELFF. The CDR3 DNA reads as TGTGCCATCAGTGACCCCCTGTCGACTTCCGGGGAGCTGTTTTTT.

This clonotype was recorded at least ten times. The chain's CDR3 is CASSLDRYEQYF. The DNA of the CDR3 is TGCGCCAGCAGCTTGGACAGGTACGAGCAGTACTTC. The chain couples TRBV5-1 to TRBJ2-7; a possible D gene is TRBD1 (5 bases). The length of the CDR3 is 12 residues. V was cut by 0 bases and J by 4 bases, with 5 bases left in between. Germline lookup yields CDR1 SGHRS and CDR2 YFSETQ.